This T cell receptor (beta chain) was retrieved from a study of CD8 T cells in ankylosing spondylitis. Each CDR3 protein is one row after TCRdb ran MiXCR on the 5' RACE reads. The table shows 150,000 to 200,000 distinct CDR3 sequences, with 11% occurring only once. Trimming stripped 4 bases from V and 8 bases from J, with 8 bases between. Germline loops: CDR1 MGHRA, CDR2 YSYEKL. The CDR3 sequence is 11 residues long. Study-wide results and caveats: Matched ankylosing spondylitis synovial fluid reportedly showed significant enrichment of disease-linked clones. Disease-associated clonotypes exhibited CD8+ identity and were relatively infrequent in peripheral blood.

This clonotype has ten or more counts. Its antigen is not known. J is TRBJ1-2 and V is TRBV4-1; D gene uncertain. This receptor was taken from a male donor with ankylosing spondylitis or in good health (not recorded which). The sequenced material came from blood, either unsorted or a sorted T cell fraction (not recorded which). The CDR3 is CASSRDQGYTF. The DNA of the CDR3 is TGCGCCAGCAGCCGCGATCAGGGCTACACCTTC.